Listed below are T cell receptor beta chains from one sample, sequenced in a study of technical replicates of blood from a few donors. Sequencing used immunoSEQ multiplex PCR; TCRdb keeps in-frame clones, though not all of them. Among 65,000 to 85,000 clones, 80% to 95% were seen once, and the ten largest hold about 0.4%. The sequenced sample was T cells isolated from PBMCs. These receptors were taken from a human donor in good health. Each CDR3 is given with its conserved first and last residue. The order of the fields is clone size, CDR3 length, V gene, D gene, J gene, CDR3 protein, CDR3 DNA. D genes are given only for firm matches. Clone size appears in some rows only: once, few, many, or a class for an expanded clone.

>-|15|TRBV7-9|TRBD1|TRBJ2-5
CASSYGQGGQETQYF
TGTGCCAGCAGTTATGGACAGGGGGGACAAGAGACCCAGTACTTC
>-|15|TRBV5-4|TRBD2|TRBJ2-5
CASSLASGGQETQYF
TGTGCCAGCAGCTTGGCCAGCGGGGGCCAAGAGACCCAGTACTTC
>-|13|TRBV4-1|-|TRBJ2-1
CASSQGTHNEQFF
TGCGCCAGCAGCCAAGGGACTCACAATGAGCAGTTCTTC
>-|13|TRBV6-1|-|TRBJ1-4
CATTPTGNEKLFF
TGTGCCACTACGCCGACAGGAAATGAAAAACTGTTTTTT
>-|11|TRBV4-1|-|TRBJ1-2
CASSRARGYTF
TGCGCCAGCAGCCGGGCTCGCGGCTACACCTTC
>-|14|TRBV10-3|TRBD2|TRBJ2-2
CAISAAGDEVELFF
TGTGCCATCAGTGCGGCGGGAGATGAGGTGGAGCTGTTTTTT
>-|14|TRBV11-2|-|TRBJ1-2
CASSPQTVNYGYTF
TGTGCCAGCAGCCCGCAAACAGTAAACTATGGCTACACCTTC
>-|12|TRBV6-1|-|TRBJ1-2
CASSAEGYGYTF
TGTGCCAGCAGTGCCGAGGGCTATGGCTACACCTTC
>-|16|TRBV7-9|TRBD2|TRBJ2-7
CASSLLVAGDFDEQYF
TGTGCCAGCAGCTTATTGGTAGCGGGAGATTTTGACGAGCAGTACTTC
>-|14|TRBV4-2|-|TRBJ1-1
CASSQESVAVGAFF
TGTGCCAGCAGCCAAGAGAGTGTCGCGGTAGGAGCTTTCTTT
>-|15|TRBV5-1|TRBD1|TRBJ2-7
CASSQTGTGIYEQYF
TGCGCCAGCAGCCAGACCGGGACAGGGATCTACGAGCAGTACTTC
>few|11|TRBV30|TRBD1|TRBJ2-7
CAWTGGYEQYF
TGTGCCTGGACAGGGGGCTACGAGCAGTACTTC
>-|13|TRBV5-4|TRBD1|TRBJ2-1
CASGQGTRNEQFF
TGTGCCAGTGGACAGGGGACGAGGAATGAGCAGTTCTTC
>-|13|TRBV19|TRBD1|TRBJ1-1
CASSMRGPTEAFF
TGTGCCAGTAGTATGAGGGGGCCCACTGAAGCTTTCTTT
>once|16|TRBV6-4|-|TRBJ2-2
CASSDLWTALTGELFF
TGTGCCAGCAGTGACCTCTGGACAGCCTTAACCGGGGAGCTGTTTTTT
>-|13|TRBV30|-|TRBJ1-1
CAWSVLGNTEAFF
TGTGCCTGGAGTGTACTAGGGAACACTGAAGCTTTCTTT
>once|14|TRBV6-1|TRBD1|TRBJ2-7
CASSPTGGDYEQYF
TGTGCCAGCAGTCCGACAGGGGGGGATTACGAGCAGTACTTC
>-|13|TRBV7-6|-|TRBJ1-4
CASTDGGIEKLFF
TGTGCCAGCACCGATGGGGGGATAGAAAAACTGTTTTTT
>-|15|TRBV1|-|TRBJ1-3
CTSSQDTGWRNTIYF
TGCACCAGCAGCCAAGATACGGGGTGGAGAAACACCATATATTTT
>-|14|TRBV2|TRBD1|TRBJ1-1
CASKGRGDGTEAFF
TGTGCCAGCAAGGGCAGGGGGGATGGAACTGAAGCTTTCTTT
>-|12|TRBV6-5|TRBD1|TRBJ1-2
CASSSTGDSYTF
TGTGCCAGCAGCTCTACAGGGGATAGCTACACCTTC
>-|16|TRBV19|-|TRBJ1-1
CASSIAGGLMNTEAFF
TGTGCCAGTAGTATTGCCGGGGGGCTAATGAACACTGAAGCTTTCTTT